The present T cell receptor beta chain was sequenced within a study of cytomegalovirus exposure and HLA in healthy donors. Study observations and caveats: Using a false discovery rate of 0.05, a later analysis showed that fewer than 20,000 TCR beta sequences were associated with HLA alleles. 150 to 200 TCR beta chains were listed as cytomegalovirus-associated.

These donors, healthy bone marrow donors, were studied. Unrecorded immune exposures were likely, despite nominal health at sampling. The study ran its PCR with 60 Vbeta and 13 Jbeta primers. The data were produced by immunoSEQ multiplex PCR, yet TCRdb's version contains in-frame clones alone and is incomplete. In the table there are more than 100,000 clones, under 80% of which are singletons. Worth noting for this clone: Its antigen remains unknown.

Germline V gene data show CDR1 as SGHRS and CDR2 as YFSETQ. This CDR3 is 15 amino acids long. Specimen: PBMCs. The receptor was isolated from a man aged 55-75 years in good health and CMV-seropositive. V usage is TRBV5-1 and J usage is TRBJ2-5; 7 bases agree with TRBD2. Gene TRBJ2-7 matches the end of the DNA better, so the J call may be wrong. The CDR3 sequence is CASSLEGGGTYEQYF. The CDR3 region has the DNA TGCGCCAGCAGCTTGGAGGGCGGGGGTACCTACGAGCAGTACTTC.